A selection of T cell receptor beta chains follows, all from one sample in a study of blood T cell repertoires in COVID-19. The protocol was immunoSEQ multiplex PCR, while the TCRdb copy is restricted to in-frame clones and leaves out a portion. The sample shows roughly 200,000 clones, 75% to 95% of them seen only once. Source material: peripheral blood. The receptors here all came from a man aged 45-60 years with acute or convalescent COVID-19. Both conserved end residues are part of each CDR3. The D gene is left open where the match is weak. Clone size is given for some rows only: seen once, a few or many times, or a class if the clone is expanded.

J gene	V gene	clone size	D gene	CDR3 DNA	CDR3 protein
TRBJ1-3	TRBV7-9	once	.	TGTGCCAGCAGCCCACGGGGTGGGGCTGGAAACACCATATATTTT	CASSPRGGAGNTIYF
TRBJ1-3	TRBV6-1	few	.	TGTGCCAGCAGTGAAATATCTGGAAACACCATATATTTT	CASSEISGNTIYF
TRBJ1-1	TRBV19	.	.	TGTGCCAGTAGTATAGTGGGGCTGAACACTGAAGCTTTCTTT	CASSIVGLNTEAFF
TRBJ2-3	TRBV29-1	.	TRBD1	TGCAGCGCACTCACAGGGGGGACGCAGTATTTT	CSALTGGTQYF
TRBJ2-7	TRBV6-6	.	.	TGTGCCAGCAGTTACTCGATCTGGGGGCGGAACGAGCAGTACTTC	CASSYSIWGRNEQYF
TRBJ2-3	TRBV6-1	.	.	TGTGCCAGCAGTGAAGGCCCTGGGGCCAGGGGACGCACAGATACGCAGTATTTT	CASSEGPGARGRTDTQYF
TRBJ2-2	TRBV19	.	TRBD2	TGTGCCAGTAGTGGGCTAGCGGGAGGGCGAAGTAGGGAGCTGTTTTTT	CASSGLAGGRSRELFF
TRBJ2-1	TRBV11-1	.	.	TGTGCCAGCAGCTTATTGGGAGCAAGCTCCTACAATGAGCAGTTCTTC	CASSLLGASSYNEQFF
TRBJ2-3	TRBV15	.	.	TGTGCCACCAGCAGAGGGGACATTAGCACAGATACGCAGTATTTT	CATSRGDISTDTQYF
TRBJ2-3	TRBV9	.	TRBD2	TGTGCCAGCAGCGTAGGACGAAGGCGGGGGGACTCCCCAGATACGCAGTATTTT	CASSVGRRRGDSPDTQYF
TRBJ1-5	TRBV2	.	.	TGTGCCAGCAGGGACAATAGCAATCAGCCCCAGCATTTT	CASRDNSNQPQHF
TRBJ1-6	TRBV27	.	.	TGTGCCAGCAGTTTATATGGAGCCGGCTCCTATAATTCACCCCTCCACTTT	CASSLYGAGSYNSPLHF
TRBJ1-1	TRBV18	few	.	TGTGCCAGCTCACCGGGAGGGGATGAAGCTTTCTTT	CASSPGGDEAFF
TRBJ2-1	TRBV10-3	.	TRBD1	TGTGCCATCAGTCAGGGGGCGGCTAATGAGCAGTTCTTC	CAISQGAANEQFF
TRBJ1-5	TRBV19	.	.	TGTGCCAGTAGTACAGTTAGCAATCAGCCCCAGCATTTT	CASSTVSNQPQHF
TRBJ1-1	TRBV7-9	.	TRBD1	TGTGCCAGCAGCCCAAGGACAGGGTCGAACACTGAAGCTTTCTTT	CASSPRTGSNTEAFF
TRBJ1-2	TRBV30	once	TRBD1	TGTGCCTGGAGTGAGGGACAGTGGCATGGCTACACCTTC	CAWSEGQWHGYTF
TRBJ2-7	TRBV7-2	.	.	TGTGCCAGCAGCTTAGGGACAGTCTTCGTCTACGAGCAGTACTTC	CASSLGTVFVYEQYF
TRBJ2-7	TRBV28	.	.	TGTGCCAGCAGTTTACTCTACGAGCAGTACTTC	CASSLLYEQYF
TRBJ1-6	TRBV6-1	.	TRBD1	TGTGCCAGCAGTGAACTGGAACAGGGGATGTTGTATAATTCACCCCTCCACTTT	CASSELEQGMLYNSPLHF
TRBJ1-6	TRBV4-3	.	.	TGCGCCAGCAGCCAAGATAGGGAGAGCTCCTATAATTCACCCCTCCACTTT	CASSQDRESSYNSPLHF
TRBJ1-5	TRBV7-8	.	.	TGTGCCAGCAGCTCCGGGGAGGAGCAGCCCCAGCATTTT	CASSSGEEQPQHF
TRBJ1-3	TRBV4-3	.	TRBD1	TGCGCCAGCAGCCTCCGACAGGGCGGAAACACCATATATTTT	CASSLRQGGNTIYF
TRBJ1-1	TRBV6-5	.	TRBD1	TGTGCCAGCGGTTTTTTAACAGGGGGCGCCTCTGAAGCTTTCTTT	CASGFLTGGASEAFF
TRBJ1-2	TRBV5-1	once	.	TGCGCCAGCAGCTATGCTACTTCAGGGGCGTATGGCTACACCTTC	CASSYATSGAYGYTF
TRBJ2-5	TRBV4-2	.	.	TGTGCCAGCAGCCAAGATCGGTTTGGGGTACGGGAAATAGTGGAGACCCAGTACTTC	CASSQDRFGVREIVETQYF
TRBJ1-2	TRBV7-9	.	.	TGTGCCAGCAGCTTAGATCAGCAGGGATTTGGCTACGGCTACACCTTC	CASSLDQQGFGYGYTF
TRBJ2-2	TRBV10-2	.	.	TGCGCCAGCTCGAGGGAGAACACCGGGGAGCTGTTTTTT	CASSRENTGELFF
TRBJ1-2	TRBV5-6	.	.	TGTGCCAGCAGCACCAACGCAGACTATGGCTACACCTTC	CASSTNADYGYTF
TRBJ1-1	TRBV14	.	.	TGTGCCAGCAGCCAAACAGGGCCGAACACTGAAGCTTTCTTT	CASSQTGPNTEAFF
TRBJ1-5	TRBV19	.	.	TGTGCCACAAAGGGAGTGTCTCAGCCCCAGCATTTT	CATKGVSQPQHF
TRBJ1-6	TRBV7-8	.	TRBD1	TGTGCCAGCAGCACCCGACAGGGGAAGAATTCACCCCTCCACTTT	CASSTRQGKNSPLHF
TRBJ2-3	TRBV28	.	TRBD1	TGTGCCAGCAGTTTCAGGGGGCGCGGGACAGATACGCAGTATTTT	CASSFRGRGTDTQYF
TRBJ2-3	TRBV28	many	TRBD2	TGTGCCAGCAGTTTATGGGGCGGGGGGGCCCCTACGCAGTATTTT	CASSLWGGGAPTQYF
TRBJ2-1	TRBV12-5	.	.	TGTGCTAGTGGTTTGGGGTGGAGCCCCCTTGAGCAGTTCTTC	CASGLGWSPLEQFF
TRBJ2-7	TRBV19	.	.	TGTGCCAGTAGTATAGGGGGAGGCAGCTACGAGCAGTACTTC	CASSIGGGSYEQYF
TRBJ1-2	TRBV5-4	.	TRBD1	TGTACCAGCAGCCTGGGGGACAGGACGAACTATGGCTACACCTTC	CTSSLGDRTNYGYTF
TRBJ2-5	TRBV6-5	.	.	TGTGCCAGCAGCCGTTGGACAGAGCAAGAGACCCAGTACTTC	CASSRWTEQETQYF
TRBJ2-3	TRBV9	.	.	TGTGCCAGCAGCGTAGTGGGAGAGACAGGCCCGATTCACTCAGATACGCAGTATTTT	CASSVVGETGPIHSDTQYF
TRBJ1-2	TRBV27	.	TRBD1	TGTGCCAGCAGTTCAGGGGGCGCCGGCGGCTACACCTTC	CASSSGGAGGYTF